This TCR beta chain was sequenced for a study of T-cell memory formation after mild COVID-19. As for the study in general: Largely donor-specific sequence clusters came from two donors.

In its sample, this clonotype was seen a few times. TCRdb ran MiXCR on the 5' RACE reads and lists one entry per CDR3 protein. The profile shows about 430,000 distinct CDR3 sequences, over 15% of them singletons. Germline V lookup: CDR1 SGHAT, CDR2 FQNNGV. This CDR3 contains 15 residues. Trimming took off 1 base at V and 6 bases at J, with 13 bases between the two ends. Specimen: PBMCs or a T cell subset sorted from them (not recorded which). The chain has TRBV11-2 and TRBJ1-5; D is unresolved. This TCR came from a man younger than 30 who had mild COVID-19 (a few samples of this study predate the infection). Cell type and time point are not known. CDR3 region: CASSLGTAPGQPQHF. In nucleotides, the CDR3 is TGTGCCAGCAGCTTAGGGACCGCCCCGGGTCAGCCCCAGCATTTT. The full variable domain, in which reference TRBV11-2 and TRBJ1-5 provide the parts outside the CDR3, is EAGVAQSPRYKIIEKRQSVAFWCNPISGHATLYWYQQILGQGPKLLIQFQNNGVVDDSQLPKDRFSAERLKGVDSTLKIQPAKLEDSAVYLCASSLGTAPGQPQHFGDGTRLSIL.